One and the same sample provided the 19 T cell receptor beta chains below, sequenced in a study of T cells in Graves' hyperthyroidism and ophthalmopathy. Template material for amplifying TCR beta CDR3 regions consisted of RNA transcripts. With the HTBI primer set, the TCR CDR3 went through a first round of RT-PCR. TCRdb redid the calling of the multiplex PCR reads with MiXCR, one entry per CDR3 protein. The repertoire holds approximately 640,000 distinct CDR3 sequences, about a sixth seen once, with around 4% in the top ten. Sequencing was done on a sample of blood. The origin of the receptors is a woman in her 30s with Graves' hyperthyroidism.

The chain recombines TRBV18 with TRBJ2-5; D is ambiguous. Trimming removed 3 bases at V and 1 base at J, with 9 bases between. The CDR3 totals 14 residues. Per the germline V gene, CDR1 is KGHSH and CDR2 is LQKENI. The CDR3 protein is CASSPEKVQETQYF. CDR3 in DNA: TGTGCCAGCTCACCGGAGAAAGTCCAAGAGACCCAGTACTTC.

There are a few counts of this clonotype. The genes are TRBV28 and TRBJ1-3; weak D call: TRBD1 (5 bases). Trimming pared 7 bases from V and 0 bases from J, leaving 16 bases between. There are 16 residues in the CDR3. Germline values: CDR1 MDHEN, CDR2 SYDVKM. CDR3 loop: CASTDVGASSGNTIYF. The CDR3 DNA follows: TGTGCCAGCACCGATGTTGGGGCCAGCTCTGGAAACACCATATATTTT.

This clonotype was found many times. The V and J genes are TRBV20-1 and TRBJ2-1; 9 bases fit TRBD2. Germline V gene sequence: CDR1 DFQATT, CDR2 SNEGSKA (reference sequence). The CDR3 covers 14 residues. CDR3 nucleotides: TGCAGCCTAGCAACCGGGACTAGCAGAAATGAGCAGTTCTTC. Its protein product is CSLATGTSRNEQFF.

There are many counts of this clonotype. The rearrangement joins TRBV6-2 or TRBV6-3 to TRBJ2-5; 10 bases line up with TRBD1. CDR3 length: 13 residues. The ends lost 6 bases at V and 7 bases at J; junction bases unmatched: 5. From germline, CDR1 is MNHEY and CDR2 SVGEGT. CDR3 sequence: CASSRQGAGTQYF. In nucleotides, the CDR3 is TGTGCCAGCAGCAGACAGGGGGCAGGGACCCAGTACTTC.

This CDR3 reads CASSQDLTVGQPQHF. In DNA, the CDR3 is TGCGCCAGCAGCCAAGATCTGACGGTCGGACAGCCCCAGCATTTT. The chain uses TRBV4-3 and TRBJ1-5; D uncertain. Per germline, CDR1 LGHNA and CDR2 YSLEER. With 0 bases removed from V and 7 bases from J, the gap between germline ends came to 13 bases. CDR3 length: 15 amino acids.

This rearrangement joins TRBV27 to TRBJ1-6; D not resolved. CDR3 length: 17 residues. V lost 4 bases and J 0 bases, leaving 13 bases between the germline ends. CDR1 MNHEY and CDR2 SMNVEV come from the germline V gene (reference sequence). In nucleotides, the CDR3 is TGTGCCAGCAGTTCCCTGGGCAGCGACTCCTATAATTCACCCCTCCACTTT. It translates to CASSSLGSDSYNSPLHF.

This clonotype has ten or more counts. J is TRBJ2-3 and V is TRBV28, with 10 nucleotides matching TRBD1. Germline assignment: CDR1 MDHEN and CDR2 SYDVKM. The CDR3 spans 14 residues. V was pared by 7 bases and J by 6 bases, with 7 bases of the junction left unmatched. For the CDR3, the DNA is TGTGCCAGCACCCTCGGGACAGGGGTGGATACGCAGTATTTT. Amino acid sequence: CASTLGTGVDTQYF.

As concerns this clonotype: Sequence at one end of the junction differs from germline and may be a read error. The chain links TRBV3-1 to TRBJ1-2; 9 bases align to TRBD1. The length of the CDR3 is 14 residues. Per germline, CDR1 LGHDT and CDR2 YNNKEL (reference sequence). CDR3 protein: CTSSQGQGVYGYTF. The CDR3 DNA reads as TGTACCAGCAGCCAGGGACAGGGAGTATATGGCTACACCTTC.

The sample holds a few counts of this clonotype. CDR3 residues: CASSLLGFTGELFF. CDR3 nucleotides: TGTGCCAGCAGTTTACTAGGGTTCACCGGGGAGCTGTTTTTT. V usage is TRBV6-1 and J usage is TRBJ2-2, with D possibly matching TRBD2 (5 bases). The germline CDR1 and CDR2 sequences are MNHNS and SASEGT. Trimming left V 5 bases short and J 4 bases short, with 11 bases between. The CDR3 covers 14 residues.

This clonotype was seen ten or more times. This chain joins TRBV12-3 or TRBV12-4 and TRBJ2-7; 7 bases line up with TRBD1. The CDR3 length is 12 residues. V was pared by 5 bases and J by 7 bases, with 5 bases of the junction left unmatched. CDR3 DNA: TGTGCCAGCAGTACAGGGGATTGGGAGCAGTACTTC. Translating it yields CASSTGDWEQYF.

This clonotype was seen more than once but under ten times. Here the CDR3 reads CSAGKGAAETQYF. As DNA, the CDR3 is TGCAGTGCTGGAAAGGGGGCGGCGGAGACCCAGTACTTC. V and J are TRBV20-1 and TRBJ2-5; 7 nucleotides agree with TRBD1. The CDR3 consists of 13 residues. With V trimmed by 5 bases and J by 5 bases, 8 bases remained unmatched. Germline values: CDR1 DFQATT, CDR2 SNEGSKA (reference sequence).

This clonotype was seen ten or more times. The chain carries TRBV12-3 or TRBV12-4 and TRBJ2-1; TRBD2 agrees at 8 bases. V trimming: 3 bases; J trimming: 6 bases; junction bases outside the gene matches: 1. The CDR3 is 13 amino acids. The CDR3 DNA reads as TGTGCCAGCAGTTTGGGACTAGTCAATGAGCAGTTCTTC. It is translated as CASSLGLVNEQFF.

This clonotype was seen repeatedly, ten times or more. CDR3: CASSDRSTNEKLFF. In DNA, the CDR3 is TGTGCCAGCAGTGACCGCTCAACTAATGAAAAACTGTTTTTT. The chain links TRBV6-1 to TRBJ1-4; D remains ambiguous. Trimming shortened V by 3 bases and J by 0 bases, and 5 bases separated the two germline ends. The germline V gene has CDR1 MNHNS and CDR2 SASEGT. The CDR3 sequence is 14 residues long.

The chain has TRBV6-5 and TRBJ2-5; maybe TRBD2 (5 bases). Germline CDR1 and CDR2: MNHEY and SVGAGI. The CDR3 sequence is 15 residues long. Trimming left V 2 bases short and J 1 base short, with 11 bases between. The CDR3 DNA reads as TGTGCCAGCAGTTACCTCCTGGGGAGCCAAGAGACCCAGTACTTC. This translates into CASSYLLGSQETQYF.

CDR3: CASSQDATQYF. For the CDR3, the DNA is TGTGCCAGCAGCCAAGATGCTACGCAGTATTTT. The chain has TRBV4-2 and TRBJ2-3, with unresolved D. The length of the CDR3 is 11 residues. The germline V gene encodes CDR1 LGHNA and CDR2 YNFKEQ. Trimming removed 0 bases from V and 8 bases from J, with 3 bases in between.

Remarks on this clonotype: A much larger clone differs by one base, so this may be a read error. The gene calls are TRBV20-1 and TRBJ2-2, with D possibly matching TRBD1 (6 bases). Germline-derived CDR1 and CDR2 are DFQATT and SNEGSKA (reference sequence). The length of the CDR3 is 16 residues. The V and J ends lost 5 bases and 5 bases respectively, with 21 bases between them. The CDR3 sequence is CSAPGRGRGVTGELFF. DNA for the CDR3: TGCAGTGCTCCCGGAAGGGGCAGGGGTGTTACCGGGGAGCTGTTTTTT.

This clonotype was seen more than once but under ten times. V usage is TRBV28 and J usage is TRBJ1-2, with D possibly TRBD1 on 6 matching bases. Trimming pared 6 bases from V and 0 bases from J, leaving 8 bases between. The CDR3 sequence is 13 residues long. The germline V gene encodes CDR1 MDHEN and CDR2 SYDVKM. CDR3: CASRGAANYGYTF. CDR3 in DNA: TGTGCCAGCAGGGGGGCCGCTAACTATGGCTACACCTTC.

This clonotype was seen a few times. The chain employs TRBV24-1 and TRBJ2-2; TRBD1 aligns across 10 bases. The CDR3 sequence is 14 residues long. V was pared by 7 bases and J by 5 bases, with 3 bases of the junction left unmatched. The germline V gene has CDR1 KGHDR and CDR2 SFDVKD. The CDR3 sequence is CATRRQGATGELFF. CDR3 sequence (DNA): TGTGCCACCAGAAGACAGGGGGCAACCGGGGAGCTGTTTTTT.

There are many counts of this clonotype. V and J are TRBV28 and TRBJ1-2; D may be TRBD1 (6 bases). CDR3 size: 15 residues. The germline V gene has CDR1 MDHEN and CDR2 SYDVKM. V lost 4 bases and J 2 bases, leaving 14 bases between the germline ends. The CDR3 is CASSSQGQANYGYTF. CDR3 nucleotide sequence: TGTGCCAGCAGTTCCCAGGGGCAGGCGAACTATGGCTACACCTTC.